This TCR beta chain derives from a study of T-cell reconstitution after alpha-beta-depleted transplantation in children listed by TCRdb under 2016. Study-level background: T-cell immune reconstitution after TCRalphabeta/CD19-depleted allogeneic hematopoietic cell transplantation in children was quantitatively tracked in the study by means of TCR repertoire profiling.

A word on this clonotype: Its antigen target is currently unknown. Base-call qualities are not available, and no considerably larger clone is one nucleotide away.

V drops 1 base and J drops 2 bases, leaving 13 bases in between. CDR1 SGHTA and CDR2 FQGNSA are derived from the germline V gene. From the cysteine through the phenylalanine, the CDR3 covers 16 amino acids. Only the CDR3 DNA stays, 48 bases, in frame from base 1. The library was produced with PCR. Sequencing was performed on an Illumina HiSeq 2500. To normalize quantification of the TCRbeta repertoire, the TCR libraries were built with molecular barcoding that relied on unique molecular identifiers. TCRdb took the public reads, trimmed them with fastp at Q25, ran MiXCR for clone calling and kept in-frame beta chains. Rows matching on CDR3 protein sequence are summarized as one entry with the most common DNA and genes. Within this sample are hundreds of thousands of distinct CDR3 sequences, with approximately 15% of them counted one time only. The ten biggest clones cover approximately 1.1% of the sample.

The source material was PBMCs from the stem cell graft donor, sampled from the stem cell graft. This TCR came from a human donor who donated a stem cell graft to a child with acute myeloid leukemia. The rearrangement combines TRBV7-2 with TRBJ2-3; a weak D assignment points to TRBD1 (6 bases agree). The DNA sequence follows: TGTGCCAGCAGCTTAGGAGGGGGAGTCCTCACAGATACGCAGTATTTT. Translation gives CASSLGGGVLTDTQYF.